This T cell receptor beta chain was sequenced during a study of PD-1 blockade in classical Hodgkin lymphoma. Patients all relapsed after autologous stem cell transplantation, and there was variation in brentuximab vedotin exposure. The table lists this clone with a count of one. The CDR3 has 15 residues. The germline gives CDR1 SGHTA, CDR2 FQGNSA. V was trimmed by 4 bases and J by 4 bases, leaving 16 bases between them. The table came from immunoSEQ multiplex PCR; TCRdb's copy has only in-frame clones and leaves some out. The sample carries approximately 41,000 clones, approximately 90% recorded once.

The sequence was collected from a human donor with classical Hodgkin lymphoma. This sample comprised peripheral blood mononuclear cells (PBMCs), obtained before the second cycle of nivolumab. The V and J genes are TRBV7-2 and TRBJ2-5, with D possibly matching TRBD2 (7 bases). CDR3 nucleotides: TGTGCCAGCAGCTGGGGAGGGGGGGCCGGAGAGACCCAGTACTTC. It specifies CASSWGGGAGETQYF.